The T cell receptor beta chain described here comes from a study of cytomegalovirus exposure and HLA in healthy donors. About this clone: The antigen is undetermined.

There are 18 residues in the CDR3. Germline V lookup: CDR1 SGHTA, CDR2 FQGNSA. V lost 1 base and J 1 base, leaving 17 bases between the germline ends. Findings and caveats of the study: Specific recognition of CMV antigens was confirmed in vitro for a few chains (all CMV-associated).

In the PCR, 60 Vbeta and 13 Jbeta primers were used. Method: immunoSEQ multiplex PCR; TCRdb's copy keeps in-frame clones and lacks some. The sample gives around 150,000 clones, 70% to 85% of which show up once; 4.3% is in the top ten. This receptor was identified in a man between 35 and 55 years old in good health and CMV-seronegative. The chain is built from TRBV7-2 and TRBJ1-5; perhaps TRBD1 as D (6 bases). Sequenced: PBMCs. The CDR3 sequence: CASSLGAGGAGSNQPQHF. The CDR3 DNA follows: TGTGCCAGCAGCTTAGGGGCGGGGGGCGCAGGGAGCAATCAGCCCCAGCATTTT.